The following is a T cell receptor (beta chain) sequence with its context. No antigen is known for it. No base-level quality is on record; no much larger clone is a single base apart. According to the study, the label for this sample's time point signals: patch test 3, about 24 weeks after DPC sensitization. Explained via the paper, the treatment or condition label denotes: therapeutic diphenylcyclopropenone sensitization with weekly scalp DPC. Blood at each patch-test visit was drawn before the patch test was applied. Eligible patients were aged 18 to 70, diagnosed with alopecia, deemed suitable for DPC therapy, and excluded if pregnant. Total RNA was extracted from unfractionated whole blood that had been collected in Tempus Blood RNA tubes. V loses 4 bases at its end and J loses 1 base; junction bases beyond the gene matches: 3. The CDR3, from cysteine to phenylalanine, totals 15 residues. Solely the CDR3 DNA is kept, with 45 bases framed from the first base. The germline V gene specifies ENHRY as CDR1 and SYGVKD as CDR2.

The data were taken from a study of human T cells and chemical hapten exposure listed by TCRdb under 2021. In terms of the full investigation: For sensitization, 2% DPC in acetone was applied to a roughly 2 cm by roughly 2 cm area of upper inner arm skin. Blood was sampled from patients pre-sensitization (week 0) and at 2, 6 and about 24 weeks after DPC sensitization. Libraries were pooled for sequencing, and per-sample TCR yields varied mainly because of small differences in library volumes within the pool. Weekly therapeutic DPC doses were additionally applied to the scalp of patients throughout the approximately 25-week study period. This study followed changes in the peripheral blood TCR repertoire in vivo during primary and secondary sensitization of alopecia patients to the hapten diphenylcyclopropenone (DPC). For TCR sequencing, blood came from 25 to 35 alopecia patients at anywhere from one to four time points (pre-sensitization, 2, 6 and 24 weeks). Alopecia areata with under or over 50% scalp involvement, alopecia totalis and alopecia universalis were represented in the patient cohort, which was mostly female. Patch testing was performed on the upper back with Finn chambers containing 0.01% DPC, and the patch tests were scored after 6 days according to International Contact Dermatitis Research Group standards. Study-wide findings and limitations: DPC sensitization did not change the number of TCRs with a frequency above 1 in 1000, and there was no evidence of changes in global repertoire structure. Compared with pre-sensitization or healthy control sets, expanded TCRs formed significantly more large CDR3 similarity clusters, which is consistent with antigen-driven responses. Because all patients had alopecia, a presumed autoimmune disease, the immune response of the patients might differ from that of healthy individuals. A positive correlation was found between the number of PT1 expanded TCRs and patch test score, with significance reached at thresholds 8, 16 and 32 but not 4. After repeated subsampling, changes were observed in the strength of the expansion versus patch-test correlation and in the threshold at which the correlation became significant.

The library came from RACE. TCRdb names NextSeq 500 as the instrument used. During library preparation, unique molecular identifiers were attached to individual cDNA molecules so that TCRs could be counted quantitatively and reproducibly. Each blood RNA sample was used to sequence both TCR alpha and TCR beta chains. The original methods were these. The median number of TCRs per sample was over 85,000, ranging from 23,224 to 690,600. V, J and CDR3 annotation of the TCR reads was carried out using the Decombinator software suite. To make PS versus PT1 abundance plots, every sample was subsampled to the same number of TCRs (28,000). Expanded TCRs were defined as absent before sensitization and observed at least eight times at the 2-week time point. In-frame beta chains were kept once TCRdb had trimmed the public reads at Q25 with fastp and called clones with MiXCR. Each entry merges the rows of one CDR3 protein and shows their most common DNA and genes. The V and J calls here are based on TCRdb, not the publication. The sample table holds more than 95,000 distinct CDR3 sequences, of which 27% were seen once. 10% of the sample comes from the top ten.

Sequenced material: whole blood, taken in connection with sensitization to the hapten diphenylcyclopropenone (DPC). The clonotype originates from a man between 35 and 55 years old with alopecia areata. Some clones in this sample may be carry-over from other donors' samples. Recombination linked TRBV10-3 to TRBJ2-3, and 9 junctional nucleotides match TRBD1. The CDR3 in this case is CAISGGDRGTDTQYF. The DNA sequence reads TGTGCCATCAGTGGCGGGGACAGGGGCACAGATACGCAGTATTTT.